What follows describes a single TCR beta chain. The CDR3 sequence is 14 residues long. Trimming cost V 5 bases and J 4 bases; bases outside gene matches: 6. Per the germline V gene, CDR1 is SGHTA and CDR2 is FQGNSA. This sample was taken from a study of blood T cell repertoires in COVID-19. For the study at large: Some COVID-19 samples were acute and others convalescent; all came from the United States, Italy and Spain.

In terms of age and location, participants ranged from about 18 to 89 years and lived in about two dozen US areas. TCRdb's table, derived via immunoSEQ multiplex PCR, lists solely in-frame clones and lacks some. The sample lists 450,000 or so clones; roughly 87% were seen once. The specimen was PBMCs or T cells enriched from blood (not recorded which). This TCR was recovered from a man younger than 35 who had recovered from COVID-19. This chain links TRBV7-2 with TRBJ1-2, with 8 bases fitting TRBD1. CDR3 sequence (DNA): TGTGCCAGCAGCCGTGGGACAGGACGCTATGGCTACACCTTC. This sequence encodes CASSRGTGRYGYTF.